A single sample gave rise to the 2 T cell receptor beta chains below, sequenced in a study of metastatic and nonmetastatic thyroid tumors. Thyroid surgery was performed in patients who had received no treatment beforehand. Through MiXCR, TCRdb re-clonotyped the PCR reads. The data hold 43,000 or so clones, with about 4% observed a single time. The specimen was blood. These receptors were collected from a female donor with papillary thyroid cancer or a benign thyroid nodule (not recorded which). Some clones in this sample may be carry-over from other donors' samples.

This clone was found many times. The genes are TRBV7-3 and TRBJ2-1; 13 nucleotides align to TRBD2. V gave up 5 bases and J gave up 8 bases; unmatched junction bases: 6. The CDR3 covers 15 residues. Germline values: CDR1 SGHTA, CDR2 FQGTGA. The CDR3, as DNA: TGTGCCAGCAGCAAGTGGACTAGCGGGAGTGATGAGCAGTTCTTC. Encoded protein: CASSKWTSGSDEQFF.

There are a few counts of this clone. Possible read error: a much larger clone is one base away. The chain combines TRBV11-2 with TRBJ2-3; D may correspond to TRBD1 or TRBD2 (5 bases each). The V gene lost 5 bases and the J gene lost 0 bases, with 21 bases spanning the gap. Germline V gene data show CDR1 as SGHAT and CDR2 as FQNNGV. This CDR3 has 18 residues. The CDR3 here is CASSLTTGPGISTDTQYF. The CDR3 nucleotides read TGTGCCAGCAGCCTAACAACAGGACCGGGAATAAGCACAGATACGCAGTATTTT.